This T cell receptor beta chain was captured in a study of shared clonotypes between healthy human individuals. The wider study: The cohort comprised a couple of women and three men. Their ages spanned 18 to 49 years. Study-wide findings and caveats: The naive CD4 repertoires of four donors were compared, and approximately 5.3% of clonotypes were shared. Naive subsets generally exceeded memory subsets in estimated richness. Only blood was sampled, and tissue TCR repertoires likely differ from blood ones.

This CDR3 comprises 10 residues. CDR1 is DFQATT, CDR2 SNEGSKA, per germline (reference sequence). Measured with immunoSEQ multiplex PCR; TCRdb has only the in-frame clones, and not every one. The sample consists of approximately 980,000 clones, 70% to 85% of them appearing once. This clone has just a few counts. The target antigen is unknown. V gene TRBV20-1 combines with J gene TRBJ1-2; 7 nucleotides line up with TRBD1. Material: memory CD4+ T cells sorted from blood. Subset denoted: CD45RA-negative fraction. The sequence was obtained from a man younger than 35 in good health. The CDR3 sequence is CGGQNYGYTF. DNA of the CDR3: TGCGGGGGACAGAACTATGGCTACACCTTC.